This TCR beta chain was found in a study of a mutant IDH1 vaccine in newly diagnosed glioma. Profiling relied on immunoSEQ multiplex PCR, and the TCRdb table lists in-frame clones only, not all of them. This sample has approximately 84,000 clones, with roughly four fifths found just once. Note on this clone: Antigen specificity is unknown.

Time point described: week 47, end of study. Doses comprised 300 ug of mutant IDH1 20-mer peptide each, plus topical imiquimod. Eight vaccinations went to patients in weeks 1, 3, 5, 7, 11, 15, 19, 23. The CDR3 consists of 17 residues. The V gene's germline CDR1 is KGHSH and CDR2 LQKENI. The ends were cut back, 0 bases at V and 1 base at J, with 13 bases in the middle. This specimen consisted of PBMCs, obtained from a glioma patient whose treatment included an IDH1 peptide vaccine. The sequence was collected from a man aged 35-49 years with glioma. The chain links TRBV18 to TRBJ2-4, with D perhaps given as TRBD1 or TRBD2 (7 bases each). The CDR3 reads CASSPPFRGGAKNIQYF. The CDR3 region has the DNA TGTGCCAGCTCACCACCGTTCAGGGGGGGGGCCAAAAACATTCAGTACTTC.